These T cell receptor beta chains were read from a single sample in a study of T cell repertoires in cytomegalovirus infection. TCRdb ran MiXCR on the reads and lists one entry per CDR3 protein. This table holds fewer than 300,000 distinct CDR3 sequences, 20% to 30% found once. Sequenced material: PBMCs. The receptors originated from a human donor in good health (CMV status not recorded). Some clones in this sample may be carry-over from other donors' samples. Both conserved end residues are part of each CDR3. The D gene is left open where the match is weak. Rows give clone size only sometimes, using once, few, many, or a class for an expanded clone.

cdr3_aa	cdr3_nt	j_call	v_call	clone_size	d_call
CSVRTGGGQPQHF	TGCAGCGTACGGACAGGGGGCGGTCAGCCCCAGCATTTT	TRBJ1-5	TRBV29-1	few	TRBD1
CASGLAGVNEQFF	TGTGCCAGTGGACTAGCGGGAGTCAATGAGCAGTTCTTC	TRBJ2-1	TRBV28	many	TRBD2
CASSLETGFSPLHF	TGTGCCAGCAGCCTAGAAACAGGGTTTTCACCCCTCCACTTT	TRBJ1-6	TRBV6-2/TRBV6-3	NA	NA
CSAWTAGETQYF	TGCAGCGCATGGACAGCCGGAGAGACCCAGTACTTC	TRBJ2-5	TRBV29-1	NA	NA
CAWGIAGGRNEQFF	TGTGCCTGGGGCATAGCGGGAGGGAGAAATGAGCAGTTCTTC	TRBJ2-1	TRBV30	few	TRBD2
CASSQELGGEQFF	TGTGCCAGCAGCCAAGAACTCGGTGGGGAGCAGTTCTTC	TRBJ2-1	TRBV14	NA	NA
CASSYSPGASEQFF	TGTGCCAGCAGTTACTCCCCAGGGGCCAGTGAGCAGTTCTTC	TRBJ2-1	TRBV6-2/TRBV6-3	many	NA
CASRLEDRYEQYF	TGTGCCAGCAGACTAGAGGACCGATACGAGCAGTACTTC	TRBJ2-7	TRBV6-1	NA	NA
CASSLRGANTGELFF	TGTGCCAGCAGCTTACGGGGGGCGAACACCGGGGAGCTGTTTTTT	TRBJ2-2	TRBV11-2	many	TRBD2
CASSLGRGGDTGELFF	TGTGCCAGCAGCTTAGGGAGGGGGGGGGACACCGGGGAGCTGTTTTTT	TRBJ2-2	TRBV7-8	NA	NA
CATSKLAGSYNEQFF	TGTGCCACCAGCAAATTAGCGGGCTCCTACAATGAGCAGTTCTTC	TRBJ2-1	TRBV15	few	TRBD2
CAISDMASGQETQYF	TGTGCCATCAGTGATATGGCTAGCGGCCAAGAGACCCAGTACTTC	TRBJ2-5	TRBV10-3	NA	TRBD2
CASRETGGPAPTQYF	TGTGCCAGTAGGGAGACAGGGGGTCCTGCCCCTACGCAGTATTTT	TRBJ2-3	TRBV19	many	TRBD1
CASSLGLAGQSTQYF	TGTGCCAGCAGCCTGGGACTAGCGGGGCAGAGTACGCAGTATTTT	TRBJ2-3	TRBV6-2/TRBV6-3	many	TRBD2
CAWSVRETGELFF	TGTGCCTGGAGTGTACGGGAGACCGGGGAGCTGTTTTTT	TRBJ2-2	TRBV30	NA	NA
CASSITGKENYEQYF	TGTGCCAGTAGTATCACCGGGAAGGAGAACTACGAGCAGTACTTC	TRBJ2-7	TRBV19	NA	NA
CASGSGRGLTEAFF	TGTGCCAGCGGTTCTGGCAGGGGGTTAACTGAAGCTTTCTTT	TRBJ1-1	TRBV28	few	TRBD1
CASSSTTGHEQFF	TGTGCCAGCAGTTCGACGACCGGCCATGAGCAGTTCTTC	TRBJ2-1	TRBV7-2	NA	NA
CASSERADRTDTQYF	TGTGCCAGCAGTGAACGGGCAGACCGCACAGATACGCAGTATTTT	TRBJ2-3	TRBV6-1	NA	NA
CSARVGLAGGHSGADTQYF	TGCAGTGCTAGAGTGGGACTAGCGGGAGGGCATAGTGGTGCAGATACGCAGTATTTT	TRBJ2-3	TRBV20-1	few	TRBD2
CSAEDRADSPLHF	TGCAGTGCAGAAGACAGGGCGGATTCACCCCTCCACTTT	TRBJ1-6	TRBV20-1	NA	TRBD1
CAISGGPGEPQHF	TGTGCCATCAGTGGGGGACCTGGGGAGCCCCAGCATTTT	TRBJ1-5	TRBV10-3	NA	NA
CASSLGFFSYEQYF	TGTGCCAGCAGCTTGGGGTTCTTCTCCTACGAGCAGTACTTC	TRBJ2-7	TRBV7-2	many	NA
CASSPGDRGNQPQHF	TGTGCCAGCAGCCCGGGGGACAGGGGCAATCAGCCCCAGCATTTT	TRBJ1-5	TRBV7-6	NA	TRBD1
CASSFPWYDQYF	TGTGCCAGCAGCTTCCCCTGGTATGACCAGTACTTC	TRBJ2-5	TRBV7-2	many	NA
CASSFSGPYTEAFF	TGTGCCAGCAGTTTTTCTGGTCCCTACACTGAAGCTTTCTTT	TRBJ1-1	TRBV12-3/TRBV12-4	few	NA
CASSYWRGVTDTQYF	TGTGCCAGCAGTTACTGGCGGGGGGTCACAGATACGCAGTATTTT	TRBJ2-3	TRBV6-5	NA	TRBD2
CASSFMASGTYEQYF	TGTGCCAGCAGCTTTATGGCTAGCGGGACCTACGAGCAGTACTTC	TRBJ2-7	TRBV7-8	many	TRBD2
CASSGDRSNTGELFF	TGTGCCAGCAGTGGGGACAGATCGAACACCGGGGAGCTGTTTTTT	TRBJ2-2	TRBV12-3/TRBV12-4	few	TRBD1
CASSYSIVPGGGFTEAFF	TGTGCCAGCAGTTACTCGATTGTTCCGGGGGGCGGTTTCACTGAAGCTTTCTTT	TRBJ1-1	TRBV6-2/TRBV6-3	NA	NA
CASSLASSGNEQFF	TGCGCCAGCAGCTTGGCGTCTAGTGGTAATGAGCAGTTCTTC	TRBJ2-1	TRBV5-1	NA	NA
CASSSRLGGQPQHF	TGTGCCAGCAGCTCCCGCCTAGGGGGTCAGCCCCAGCATTTT	TRBJ1-5	TRBV5-6	NA	NA
CASSLGTQSTGELFF	TGTGCCAGCAGTTTGGGGACGCAGAGCACCGGGGAGCTGTTTTTT	TRBJ2-2	TRBV28	NA	NA
CASSLESGNTGAFF	TGTGCCAGCAGCTTAGAATCAGGGAACACTGGAGCTTTCTTT	TRBJ1-1	TRBV11-2	NA	NA
CASSLQRTKETQYF	TGTGCCAGCAGCTTACAGCGGACCAAAGAGACCCAGTACTTC	TRBJ2-5	TRBV7-2	NA	NA
CASSSRDPGRSYGYTF	TGTGCCAGCAGCTCCCGGGACCCCGGAAGGAGCTATGGCTACACCTTC	TRBJ1-2	TRBV7-2	many	NA
CASSSPDKPNQPQHF	TGTGCCAGCAGCTCACCAGACAAGCCTAATCAGCCCCAGCATTTT	TRBJ1-5	TRBV7-2	many	NA
CASSSGQGGNQPQHF	TGTGCCAGCAGCTCAGGACAGGGAGGCAATCAGCCCCAGCATTTT	TRBJ1-5	TRBV7-2	many	TRBD1
CASHEQGAYEQYF	TGTGCCAGTCACGAACAGGGAGCCTACGAGCAGTACTTC	TRBJ2-7	TRBV6-1	many	NA
CASSLEGQPHQPQHF	TGCGCCAGCAGCTTGGAGGGACAGCCTCATCAGCCCCAGCATTTT	TRBJ1-5	TRBV5-1	NA	TRBD1